One and the same sample provided the 14 T cell receptor beta chains below, sequenced in a study of molecular identifiers for immune sequencing clone quantification. TCRdb re-derived calls from the PCR reads in MiXCR, one entry per CDR3 protein. The table shows about 500,000 distinct CDR3 sequences, with 25% occurring only once. Input material: naive CD8+ T cells from blood, with Jurkat cell RNA spiked in. Subset indicated: FACS-sorted CD8+CD4-CCR7+CD45RA+ naive T cells. These receptors originate from a human donor in good health. Some libraries in this study had Jurkat cell RNA spiked in.

Many counts were recorded for this clonotype. J is TRBJ2-4 and V is TRBV15; D not resolved. Germline CDR1 reads LNHNV; CDR2 reads YYDKDF (reference sequence). This CDR3 spans 16 amino acids. With 3 bases removed from V and 0 bases from J, the gap between germline ends came to 12 bases. The CDR3 sequence is CATSSAHSLAKNIQYF. The DNA of the CDR3 is TGTGCCACCAGCAGTGCCCACAGCCTAGCCAAAAACATTCAGTACTTC.

This clonotype appeared a few times. The chain uses TRBV29-1 and TRBJ1-2; tentatively, D is TRBD1 (6 bases). Germline V gene data show CDR1 as SQVTM and CDR2 as ANQGSEA. The CDR3 totals 13 residues. V gave up 7 bases and J gave up 2 bases, with 14 bases separating them. As DNA, the CDR3 is TGCAGCGCGGCGGGAGGACAGAACTATGGCTACACCTTC. The encoded protein is CSAAGGQNYGYTF.

This clonotype was recorded a few times. The rearrangement uses TRBV4-3 and TRBJ2-7; the match to TRBD1 covers 8 bases. The CDR3 is 14 amino acids. The V segment lost 0 bases and the J segment 3 bases; nucleotides outside the gene matches: 1. From germline, CDR1 is LGHNA and CDR2 YSLEER. The CDR3, as DNA: TGCGCCAGCAGCCAAGACAGGGGGCACTACGAGCAGTACTTC. Protein product: CASSQDRGHYEQYF.

Details on this clonotype: A much larger clone is a single base away; this may be a read error. The chain combines TRBV24-1 with TRBJ2-1; D not resolved. The CDR3 runs to 15 residues. Looked up from germline, CDR1 is KGHDR and CDR2 is SFDVKD. CDR3: CAISVTKGHYNEQFF. DNA for the CDR3: TGTGCCATCAGTGTCACCAAAGGCCACTACAATGAGCAGTTCTTC.

The CDR3 nucleotides read TGTGCCAGCAGATACATAGCGGGATACGATGAGCAGTTCTTC. As protein: CASRYIAGYDEQFF. The chain is built from TRBV27 and TRBJ2-1; TRBD2 agrees at 8 bases. CDR1 MNHEY and CDR2 SMNVEV come from the germline V gene (reference sequence). V shed 6 bases and J 8 bases; nucleotides not matched to a gene: 9. CDR3 size: 14 residues.

The rearrangement links TRBV19 to TRBJ2-2; possibly TRBD2 for D (5 bases). This CDR3 spans 12 amino acids. Trimming left V 9 bases short and J 9 bases short, with 14 bases between. CDR1 LNHDA and CDR2 SQIVND come from the germline V gene (reference sequence). In DNA, the CDR3 is TGTGCCAGCCTGGTGCCGGGGAGGGAGCTGTTTTTT. It is translated as CASLVPGRELFF. Filled out from reference TRBV19 and TRBJ2-2, the complete variable domain reads DGGITQSPKYLFRKEGQNVTLSCEQNLNHDAMYWYRQDPGQGLRLIYYSQIVNDFQKGDIAEGYSVSREKKESFPLTVTSAQKNPTAFYLCASLVPGRELFFGEGSRLTVL.

In this sample, this clonotype turned up a few times. Without the conserved terminal phenylalanine or tryptophan, this CDR3 likely stems from a read error. The V and J genes are TRBV6-6 and TRBJ1-2, with TRBD1 identical over 8 bases. This CDR3 has 15 residues. Germline CDR1 is MNHNY and CDR2 is SVGAGI (reference sequence). V was pared by 3 bases and J by 6 bases, with 9 bases of the junction left unmatched. CDR3 in amino acids: CASSYVTGGVNGYTY. CDR3 DNA sequence: TGTGCCAGCAGTTATGTCACAGGGGGGGTGAATGGCTACACCTAC.

This clonotype was observed a handful of times. This chain uses TRBV10-3 with TRBJ1-5; a weak D match, TRBD1 (5 bases). The V end lost 3 bases, the J end lost 4 bases, and 7 bases lay between the germline ends. This CDR3 has 13 amino acids. The germline V gene encodes CDR1 ENHRY and CDR2 SYGVKD. The CDR3 region has the DNA TGTGCCATCAGTGATGGGGCTAATCAGCCCCAGCATTTT. Translated, it gives CAISDGANQPQHF.

Details on this clonotype: At one boundary the junction diverges from the germline segment, which might be a read error. The V and J genes are TRBV7-6 and TRBJ2-7; D remains ambiguous. There are 12 residues in the CDR3. Germline CDR1 is SGHVS and CDR2 is FNYEAQ. The CDR3 reads CASSHASYAQSF. The CDR3 coding sequence is TGTGCCAGCAGTCATGCCTCCTACGCGCAGTCCTTC.

V usage is TRBV7-2 and J usage is TRBJ2-7; TRBD2 matches 11 bases. Germline CDR1 and CDR2: SGHTA and FQGNSA. J lost 1 base, V lost 5 bases, and 10 bases had no gene match. This CDR3 contains 17 residues. Here the CDR3 reads CASSVTSGGVFSYEQYF. CDR3 in DNA: TGTGCCAGCAGCGTCACTAGCGGGGGAGTGTTTTCCTACGAGCAGTACTTC.

This clonotype was found a few times. This sequence joins TRBV27 and TRBJ2-7, with 9 bases identical to TRBD1. The germline V gene has CDR1 MNHEY and CDR2 SMNVEV (reference sequence). The CDR3 spans 19 residues. V lost 0 bases to trimming and J lost 3 bases; unmatched junction nucleotides: 15. CDR3 sequence: CASSLSREIQGAKSYEQYF. The CDR3 DNA follows: TGTGCCAGCAGTTTATCGAGGGAAATACAGGGGGCGAAGAGCTACGAGCAGTACTTC.

Turning to this clonotype: One end of the junction is discordant with germline, which a read error may explain. This rearrangement joins TRBV9 to TRBJ2-1, with D perhaps TRBD1 (5 bases). This CDR3 has 14 amino acids. Germline V gene lookup returns CDR1 SGDLS and CDR2 YYNGEE. This CDR3 reads CASSAGHEYNEQLF. Here the CDR3 DNA reads TGTGCCAGCAGCGCCGGACATGAATACAATGAGCAGCTCTTC.

Concerning this clonotype: A much bigger clone sits one base away, suggesting this may be a read error. The CDR3 DNA reads TGCAGTGCTGGGACAGGGAGCTACGAGCGGTACTTC. Its protein product is CSAGTGSYERYF. V is TRBV20-1 and J is TRBJ2-7, with 9 bases lining up with TRBD1. The CDR3 is 12 amino acids. Germline assignment: CDR1 DFQATT and CDR2 SNEGSKA (reference sequence).

The rearrangement joins TRBV29-1 to TRBJ2-1, with D possibly being TRBD2 (5 bases). This CDR3 comprises 14 residues. V gave up 3 bases and J gave up 8 bases, with 17 bases separating them. From germline, CDR1 is SQVTM and CDR2 ANQGSEA. CDR3 loop: CSVELARGPYEQFF. CDR3 in DNA: TGCAGCGTTGAGTTAGCGAGAGGGCCCTATGAGCAGTTCTTC.